This TCR beta chain appears in the sequencing data of a study of blood T cell repertoires in COVID-19. Study-wide background: The United States, Italy and Spain provided the acute and convalescent COVID-19 samples. Nucleic acid was either cDNA or gDNA, and it came from T cells, B-cell-depleted T cells, or PBMCs.

Germline CDR1 is SGHRS and CDR2 is YFSETQ. The CDR3 sequence is 14 residues long. V lost 1 base and J lost 4, with 11 bases in between. This clone appeared once. Original processing notes: Amplification of reference gene primers was used by the study to estimate nucleated cell counts. Generated by immunoSEQ multiplex PCR, the TCRdb table keeps only in-frame clones and is missing some. V and J calls and clone size follow that table, whereas D and trimming were derived from the DNA. The sample records approximately 350,000 clones, roughly nine tenths being singletons. The sample taken for sequencing was peripheral blood. V usage is TRBV5-1 and J usage is TRBJ2-5; D perhaps matches TRBD2 (6 bases). The source is a middle-aged man with acute or convalescent COVID-19. The CDR3: CASSLRFSGETQYF. The CDR3 coding sequence is TGCGCCAGCAGCTTGAGGTTTAGCGGAGAGACCCAGTACTTC.